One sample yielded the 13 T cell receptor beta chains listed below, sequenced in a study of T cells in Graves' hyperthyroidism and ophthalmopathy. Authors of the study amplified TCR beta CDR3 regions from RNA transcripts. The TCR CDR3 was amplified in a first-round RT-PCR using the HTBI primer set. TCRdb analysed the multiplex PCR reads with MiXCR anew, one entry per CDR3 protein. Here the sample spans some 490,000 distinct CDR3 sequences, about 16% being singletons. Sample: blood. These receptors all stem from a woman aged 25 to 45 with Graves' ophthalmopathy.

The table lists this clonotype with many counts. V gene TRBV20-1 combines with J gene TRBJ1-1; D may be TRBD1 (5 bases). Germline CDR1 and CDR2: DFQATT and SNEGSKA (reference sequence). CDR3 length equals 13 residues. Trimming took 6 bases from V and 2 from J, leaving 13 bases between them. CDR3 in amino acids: CSAWTSDNTEAFF. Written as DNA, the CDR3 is TGCAGTGCCTGGACAAGCGACAACACTGAAGCTTTCTTT.

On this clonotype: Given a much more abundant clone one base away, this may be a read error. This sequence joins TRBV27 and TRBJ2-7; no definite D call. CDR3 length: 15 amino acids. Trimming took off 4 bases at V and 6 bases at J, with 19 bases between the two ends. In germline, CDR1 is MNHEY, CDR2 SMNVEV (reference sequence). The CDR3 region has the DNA TGTGCCAGCAGTTGGACCTCCGGTGTACCCTGCGAGCAGTACTTC. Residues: CASSWTSGVPCEQYF.

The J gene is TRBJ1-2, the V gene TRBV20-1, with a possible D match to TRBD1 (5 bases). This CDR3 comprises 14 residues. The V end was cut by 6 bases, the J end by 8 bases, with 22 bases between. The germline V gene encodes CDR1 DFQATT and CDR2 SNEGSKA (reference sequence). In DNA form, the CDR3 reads TGCAGTGCGCAAGCTCAGGGCCAATCGGGAGGCTACACCTTC. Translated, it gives CSAQAQGQSGGYTF.

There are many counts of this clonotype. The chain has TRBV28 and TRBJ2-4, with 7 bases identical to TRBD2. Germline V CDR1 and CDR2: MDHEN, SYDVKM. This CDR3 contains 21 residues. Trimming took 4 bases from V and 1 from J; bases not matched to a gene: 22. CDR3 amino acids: CASSSHRLSGTTIDAKNIQYF. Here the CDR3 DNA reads TGTGCCAGCAGTTCACACCGATTATCCGGGACTACTATAGATGCCAAAAACATTCAGTACTTC.

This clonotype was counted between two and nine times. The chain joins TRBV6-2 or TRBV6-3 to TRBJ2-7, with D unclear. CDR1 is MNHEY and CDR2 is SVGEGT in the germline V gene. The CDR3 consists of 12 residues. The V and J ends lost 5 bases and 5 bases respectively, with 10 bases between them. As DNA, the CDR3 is TGTGCCAGCAGTCTAAACAACAACGAGCAGTACTTC. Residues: CASSLNNNEQYF.

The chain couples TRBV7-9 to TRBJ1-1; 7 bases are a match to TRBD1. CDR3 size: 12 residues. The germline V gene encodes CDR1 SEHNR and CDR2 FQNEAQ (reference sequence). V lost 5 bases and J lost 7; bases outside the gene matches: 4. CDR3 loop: CASSMTGIEAFF. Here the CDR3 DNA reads TGTGCCAGCAGCATGACAGGGATTGAAGCTTTCTTT. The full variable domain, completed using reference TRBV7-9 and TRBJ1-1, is DTGVSQNPRHKITKRGQNVTFRCDPISEHNRLYWYRQTLGQGPEFLTYFQNEAQLEKSRLLSDRFSAERPKGSFSTLEIQRTEQGDSAMYLCASSMTGIEAFFGQGTRLTVV.

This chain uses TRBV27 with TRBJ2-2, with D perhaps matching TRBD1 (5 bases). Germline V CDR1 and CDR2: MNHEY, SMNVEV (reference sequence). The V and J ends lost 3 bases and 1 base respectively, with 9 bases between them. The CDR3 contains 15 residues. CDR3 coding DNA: TGTGCCAGCAGTTTGTCCGACAGGAACACCGGGGAGCTGTTTTTT. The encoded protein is CASSLSDRNTGELFF.

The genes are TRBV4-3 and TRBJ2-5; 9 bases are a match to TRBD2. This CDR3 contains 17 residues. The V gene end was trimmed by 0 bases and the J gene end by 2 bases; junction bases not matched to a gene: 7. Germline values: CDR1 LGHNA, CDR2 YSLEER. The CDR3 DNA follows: TGCGCCAGCAGCCAAGATGCTAGCGGGACGGTACAAGAGACCCAGTACTTC. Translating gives CASSQDASGTVQETQYF.

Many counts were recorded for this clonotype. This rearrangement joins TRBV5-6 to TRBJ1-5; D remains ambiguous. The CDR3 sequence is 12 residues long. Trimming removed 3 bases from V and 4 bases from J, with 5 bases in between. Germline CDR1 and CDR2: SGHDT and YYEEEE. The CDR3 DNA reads TGTGCCAGCAGCTCCGTGAATCAGCCCCAGCATTTT. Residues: CASSSVNQPQHF.

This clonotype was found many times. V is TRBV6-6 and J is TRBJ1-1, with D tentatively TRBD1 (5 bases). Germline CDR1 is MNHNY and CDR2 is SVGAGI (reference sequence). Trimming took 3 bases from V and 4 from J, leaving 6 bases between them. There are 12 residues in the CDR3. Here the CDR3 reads CASSYGTTEAFF. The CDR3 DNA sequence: TGTGCCAGCAGTTATGGGACCACTGAAGCTTTCTTT.

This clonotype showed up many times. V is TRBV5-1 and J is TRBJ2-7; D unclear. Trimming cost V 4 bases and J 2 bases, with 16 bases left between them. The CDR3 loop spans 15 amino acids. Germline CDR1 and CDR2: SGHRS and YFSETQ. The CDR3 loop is CASSKNPASPYEQYF. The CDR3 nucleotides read TGCGCCAGCAGCAAGAATCCCGCTTCGCCCTACGAGCAGTACTTC.

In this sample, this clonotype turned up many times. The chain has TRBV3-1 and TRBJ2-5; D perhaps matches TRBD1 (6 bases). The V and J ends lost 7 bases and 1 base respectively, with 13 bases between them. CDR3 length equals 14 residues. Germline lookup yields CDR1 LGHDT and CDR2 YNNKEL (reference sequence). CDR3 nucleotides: TGTGCCAGCAACGCAGGGGAACTCCAAGAGACCCAGTACTTC. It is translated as CASNAGELQETQYF.

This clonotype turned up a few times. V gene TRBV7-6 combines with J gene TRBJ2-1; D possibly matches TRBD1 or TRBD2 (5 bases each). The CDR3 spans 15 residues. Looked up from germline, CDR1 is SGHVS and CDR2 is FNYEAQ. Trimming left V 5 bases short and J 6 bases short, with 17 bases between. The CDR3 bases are TGTGCCAGCAGCCGGGGACCCGGAGGTGGCAATGAGCAGTTCTTC. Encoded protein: CASSRGPGGGNEQFF.